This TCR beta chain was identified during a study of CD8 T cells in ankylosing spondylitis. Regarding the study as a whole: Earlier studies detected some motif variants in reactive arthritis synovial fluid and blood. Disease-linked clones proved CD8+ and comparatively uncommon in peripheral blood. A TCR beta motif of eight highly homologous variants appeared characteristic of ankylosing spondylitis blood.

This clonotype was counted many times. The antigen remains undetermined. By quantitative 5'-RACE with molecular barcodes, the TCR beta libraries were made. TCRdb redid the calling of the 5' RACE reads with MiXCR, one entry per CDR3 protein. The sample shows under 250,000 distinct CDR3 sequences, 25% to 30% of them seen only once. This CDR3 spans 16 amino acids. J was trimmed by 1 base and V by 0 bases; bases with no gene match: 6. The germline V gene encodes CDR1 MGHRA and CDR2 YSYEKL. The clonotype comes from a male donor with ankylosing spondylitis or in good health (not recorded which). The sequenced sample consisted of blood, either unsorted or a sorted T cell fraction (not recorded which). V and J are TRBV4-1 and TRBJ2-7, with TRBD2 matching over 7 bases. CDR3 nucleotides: TGCGCCAGCAGCCAAGATTGGGGGACTAAGTCCTACGAGCAGTACTTC. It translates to CASSQDWGTKSYEQYF.